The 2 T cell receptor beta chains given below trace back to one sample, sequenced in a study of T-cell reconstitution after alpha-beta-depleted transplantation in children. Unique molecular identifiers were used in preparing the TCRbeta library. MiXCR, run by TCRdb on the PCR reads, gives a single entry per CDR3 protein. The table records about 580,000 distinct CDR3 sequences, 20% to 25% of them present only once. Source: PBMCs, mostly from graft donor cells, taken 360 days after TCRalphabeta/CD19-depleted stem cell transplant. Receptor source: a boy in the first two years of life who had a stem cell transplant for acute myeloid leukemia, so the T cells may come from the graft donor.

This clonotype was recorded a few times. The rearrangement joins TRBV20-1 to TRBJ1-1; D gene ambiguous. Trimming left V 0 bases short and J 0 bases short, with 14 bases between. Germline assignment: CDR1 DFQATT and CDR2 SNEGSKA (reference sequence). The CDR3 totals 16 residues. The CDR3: CSARDLRGGMNTEAFF. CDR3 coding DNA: TGCAGTGCTAGAGATTTGCGGGGAGGCATGAACACTGAAGCTTTCTTT.

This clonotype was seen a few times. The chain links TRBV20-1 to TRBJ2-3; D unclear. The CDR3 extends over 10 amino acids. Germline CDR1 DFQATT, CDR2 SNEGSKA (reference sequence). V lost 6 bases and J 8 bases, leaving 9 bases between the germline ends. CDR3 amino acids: CSAQLGTQYF. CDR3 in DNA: TGCAGTGCACAGTTGGGTACGCAGTATTTT.